Here is one TCR beta chain with its context. This record comes from a study of technical replicates of blood from four donors. TCRdb's copy holds only in-frame clones and misses some; the assay was immunoSEQ multiplex PCR. The table has fewer than 75,000 clones, 85% to 95% seen once. The CDR3 is 13 residues long. Germline V gives CDR1 MGHRA, CDR2 YSYEKL. Trimming removed 1 base from V and 11 bases from J, with 14 bases in between. V usage is TRBV4-1 and J usage is TRBJ2-5; D is unclear. Material for sequencing was T cells isolated from PBMCs. This sequence originates from a human donor in good health. CDR3 sequence: CASSQGHDTQQYF. The DNA for the CDR3 is TGCGCCAGCAGCCAAGGGCACGATACCCAGCAGTACTTC.